This T cell receptor beta chain was profiled in a study of cytomegalovirus exposure and HLA in healthy donors. Whole-study context: Unique TCRs from HLA-typed donors, some 85 million of them, were held in an early data release. Whole-study results and caveats: Associated with cytomegalovirus, according to the listing, were 150 to 200 TCR beta chains.

The CDR3 has 14 residues. Germline loops: CDR1 SGDLS, CDR2 YYNGEE. V trimming: 2 bases; J trimming: 8 bases; junction bases outside the gene matches: 7. For this clone: The antigen is unknown.

PCR amplification relied on 60 Vbeta primers (plus 13 Jbeta primers). The repertoire was sequenced with immunoSEQ multiplex PCR; TCRdb's copy has only in-frame clones and lacks some. Here the sample spans 150,000 to 250,000 clones, about 80% being singletons. This TCR was recovered from a woman between 25 and 40 years old in good health and CMV-seropositive. This chain links TRBV9 with TRBJ2-1; 7 bases are a match to TRBD2. Sequenced input: PBMCs. CDR3 residues: CASSVVGGPDEQFF. The CDR3 DNA sequence: TGTGCCAGCAGCGTCGTGGGAGGGCCCGATGAGCAGTTCTTC.